The clone carrying this TCR beta chain was seen repeatedly, ten times or more. Its antigen remains unidentified. The source of the sample is a study of CD8+ T cells in alopecia areata. Background on the study: Patients received oral tofacitinib, 5 to 10 mg twice daily, for moderate-to-severe alopecia areata. Broader study findings: Significant decreases in scalp clonality and expanded CD8+ clones followed tofacitinib treatment.

Isolated RNA was reverse transcribed into cDNA used as the sequencing template. Produced via immunoSEQ multiplex PCR; TCRdb's table is partial and in-frame only. This table has approximately 210,000 clones, about 65% appearing once. This CDR3 region has 15 residues. Trimming stripped 5 bases from V and 10 bases from J, with 20 bases between. Germline values: CDR1 MNHEY, CDR2 SMNVEV (reference sequence). Treatment in this sample: oral pan-JAK inhibitor, 5-10 mg twice daily. Sorting from PBMCs produced CD4+ and CD8+ T cells. The rearrangement links TRBV27 to TRBJ1-4, with D perhaps TRBD1 (6 bases). The receptor was isolated from a human donor with alopecia areata. The sample in question was CD4+ T cells sorted from blood, obtained at approximately week 50, from a patient treated with tofacitinib. CDR3 coding DNA: TGTGCCAGCAGTCTACTAGGACAGTCGGACAGAAAACTGTTTTTT. This gives the protein CASSLLGQSDRKLFF.